The subject of this entry is one T cell receptor (beta chain). Its matching antigen is unknown. This entry comes from a study of cytomegalovirus exposure and HLA in healthy donors. V lost 8 bases and J 4 bases, leaving 17 bases between the germline ends. The germline V gene has CDR1 LGHNA and CDR2 YSLEER. This CDR3 is 14 amino acids long. The PCR had 60 Vbeta and 13 Jbeta primers. Under the authors' procedure: A later analysis tallied some 80 million unique TCR beta chains, 8.5 million to 11 million of them shared. Repertoires were generated with immunoSEQ multiplex PCR, while TCRdb's copy carries only in-frame clones and drops some. V and J calls and clone size are those listed in that table; D and trimming were worked out from the DNA. The sample includes roughly 110,000 clones. General study findings and limits: Most TCR sequences were seen very rarely across donors, but some public TCRs occurred in many.

The receptor was derived from a young man in good health and CMV-seronegative. The chain couples TRBV4-3 to TRBJ1-1, with D possibly matching TRBD1 (5 bases). The sequenced sample consisted of PBMCs. The CDR3 region has the DNA TGCGCCAGCCTCCCCTCTATCGGGGGCACTGAAGCTTTCTTT. Translated: CASLPSIGGTEAFF.